Described below is a single T cell receptor beta chain sequence and its context. Its antigen is unknown. Per-base qualities were not stored, and no clone one base away is much larger. CDR1 SGDLS and CDR2 YYNGEE are derived from the germline V gene. The CDR3, cysteine through phenylalanine, is 14 amino acids long. Of the read, only the CDR3 DNA is kept; its 42 bases are in frame from base 1. Trimmed from V: 0 bases; trimmed from J: 3 bases; junction bases lacking a gene match: 1. TCRbeta CDR3 regions were amplified from genomic DNA using the immunoSEQ Assay, a bias-controlled multiplex PCR. Per the original workflow: The number of nucleated cells in each sample was estimated from the amplification of reference gene primers within the assay. Sequence reads were collapsed and filtered to measure the absolute abundance of every unique TCRbeta CDR3 rearrangement. For each sample, productive Simpson clonality was calculated as the square root of Simpson's diversity index across productive rearrangements. TCRdb took over this immuneACCESS table, retaining in-frame rearrangements with V and J assigned. Such tables are incomplete; in checked studies, under half of the missing clones stem from an unresolved V gene, and the remainder is unexplained. The V and J calls and clone size are taken from that table; D and trimming were inferred from the DNA. The sample data list around 42,000 clones, and 79% of these were observed just once. Approximately 33% of the sample rests with the top ten.

The collaborating institutions used their own protocols to collect whole blood in K2EDTA tubes. For TCRbeta analysis, collaborators shipped samples as frozen whole blood, isolated PBMCs, or DNA extracted from either of those sample types. This record comes from a study of blood T cell repertoires in COVID-19 (dated by TCRdb to 2018 to 2021). Regarding the research as a whole: The collaborator samples originated in the United States, Italy and Spain and spanned the acute and convalescent phases of COVID-19. The material from the prospective study consisted of cDNA or gDNA derived from T cells, B-cell-depleted T cells, or PBMCs. Subjects who had been exposed to COVID-19, were actively infected with it, or had recovered from it provided the deeply sampled blood TCRbeta repertoires that made up the dataset. The repertoires were released in a freely available public database intended as a resource for research on the immune response to SARS-CoV-2. The samples were drawn from two sources: the first 160 participants of the ongoing ImmuneRACE study, and 950 to 1,500 subjects contributed by 6 global collaborators. A de-identified subject ID, COVID-19 status, age in years and sex were almost always included in the sample metadata. Where available, HLA class I and class II types were obtained from metadata supplied by the sample provider rather than from assay-based typing. Paper-wide results and their limitations: How much clinical and demographic metadata was included differed by source and by participant, and the metadata was provided uncurated.

This sequence uses TRBV9 and TRBJ2-7; 9 nucleotides in the junction match TRBD1. Sequenced: peripheral blood. This TCR derives from an elderly woman with acute or convalescent COVID-19. The CDR3 in this case is CASSVAGQGYEQYF. The DNA reads TGTGCCAGCAGCGTAGCGGGACAGGGCTACGAGCAGTACTTC. The CDR3, completed at both ends by the reference TRBV9 and TRBJ2-7 genes, gives the full variable domain DSGVTQTPKHLITATGQRVTLRCSPRSGDLSVYWYQQSLDQGLQFLIQYYNGEERAKGNILERFSAQQFPDLHSELNLSSLELGDSALYFCASSVAGQGYEQYFGPGTRLTVT.